This record looks at one T cell receptor beta chain sequence and its context. Its specific antigen is unknown. Base qualities are not at hand, and no much larger clone is one base apart. Instrument on record: Illumina NovaSeq 6000. Using 5'RACE with constant-segment primers, TCRalpha and TCRbeta cDNA libraries were constructed, with sample barcodes and unique molecular identifiers added in the process. Trizol reagent was used to extract RNA from every sample. Amplification of the libraries took two PCR steps, and the second step added a second sample barcode plus Illumina TruSeq adapters. Sequencing of libraries was performed on an Illumina NovaSeq with 2 x 150 bp paired-end reads. The paper's processing steps were these. Demultiplexing of reads and collapsing into UMI-guided consensus sequences were performed with migec v1.2.7. Using mixcr v2.1.11, UMI consensuses were aligned to TRA and TRB V and J templates and then assembled into clonotypes. A clonotype was counted as expanded or contracted only when both edgeR and NoisET called the clonotype significant, with the noise models trained on biological replicates. For edgeR calls, the cutoffs were a false discovery rate-adjusted p below 0.01 and a log2 fold-change threshold of 1. As an exploratory analysis of dynamics, max-normalized trajectories of the 1000 most abundant clonotypes were examined with PCA combined with hierarchical clustering. Each responding clone was given a CD4 or CD8 phenotype based on the CD4+ and CD8+ repertoires, which had been sequenced separately. TCRdb cleaned the public reads at Q25 with fastp, built clones with MiXCR and kept in-frame beta chains. CDR3 protein duplicates are merged, each entry listing the most common genes and DNA. TCRdb assigned the V and J calls; the authors' analysis was not used. The sample table holds about 560,000 distinct CDR3 sequences, of which more than 15% were seen once. Approximately 12% of the sample comes from the top ten.

Ficoll-Paque density gradient centrifugation was used to isolate PBMCs. Trimming accounts for 7 bases at V and 8 bases at J, while the number of junction bases matched to no gene is 7. Inclusive of the bounding cysteine and phenylalanine, the CDR3 is 12 residues long. Only the CDR3 DNA is retained, 36 bases long and in frame from the first base. The germline V gene sets CDR1 to SGHDN and CDR2 to FVKESK. This sample is part of a study of T-cell memory formation after mild COVID-19 listed by TCRdb under 2021. About the study as a whole: Most TCR sequence clusters were specific to one of the two donors. In a couple of donors, T-cell clones that expanded and contracted after mild COVID-19 were followed by sequencing TCRalpha and TCRbeta repertoires longitudinally. Two young, previously healthy adult volunteers made up the cohort, one male and one female. What the authors observed across the whole study: Only a couple of mild cases were covered in the study, and larger cohorts including severe cases with pre-infection samples were considered necessary. From day 15 to 85, contracting clones showed balanced CD4/CD8 phenotypes, whereas a second wave of clones that expanded from day 15 to 37 leaned towards CD4+. Some responding clones were detected in pre-infection memory, which suggested that pre-existing cross-reactive memory T cells had joined the SARS-CoV-2 response. Contracting CD4+ clones turned up mainly in the CM and EM memory subsets, whereas EMRA was where CD8+ clones were enriched. SARS-CoV-2 specificity of the second-wave clones peaking on day 37 was not confirmed.

Material: PBMCs or a T cell subset sorted from them (not recorded which). The TCR was taken from an adult woman who had mild COVID-19 (a few samples of this study predate the infection). The sample titles of this study are shuffled in the database, so cell type and time point are left out; the donor was told from shared clones. Recombination linked TRBV14 to TRBJ1-1, with 7 central nucleotides matching TRBD1. The CDR3 loop reads CASTGWTGEAFF. The nucleotide sequence is TGTGCCAGCACCGGCTGGACAGGAGAAGCTTTCTTT.